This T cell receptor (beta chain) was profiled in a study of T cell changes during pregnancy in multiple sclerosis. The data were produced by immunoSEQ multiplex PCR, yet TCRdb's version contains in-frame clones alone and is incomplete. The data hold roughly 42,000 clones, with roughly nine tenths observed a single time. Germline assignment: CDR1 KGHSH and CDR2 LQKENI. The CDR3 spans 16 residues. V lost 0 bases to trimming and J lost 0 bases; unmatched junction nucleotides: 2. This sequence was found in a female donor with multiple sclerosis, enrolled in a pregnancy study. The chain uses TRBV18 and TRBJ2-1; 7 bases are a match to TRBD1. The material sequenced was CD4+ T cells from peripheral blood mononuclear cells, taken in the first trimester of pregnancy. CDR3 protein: CASSPPQGLSYNEQFF. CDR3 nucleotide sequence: TGTGCCAGCTCACCACCACAGGGGCTCTCCTACAATGAGCAGTTCTTC.